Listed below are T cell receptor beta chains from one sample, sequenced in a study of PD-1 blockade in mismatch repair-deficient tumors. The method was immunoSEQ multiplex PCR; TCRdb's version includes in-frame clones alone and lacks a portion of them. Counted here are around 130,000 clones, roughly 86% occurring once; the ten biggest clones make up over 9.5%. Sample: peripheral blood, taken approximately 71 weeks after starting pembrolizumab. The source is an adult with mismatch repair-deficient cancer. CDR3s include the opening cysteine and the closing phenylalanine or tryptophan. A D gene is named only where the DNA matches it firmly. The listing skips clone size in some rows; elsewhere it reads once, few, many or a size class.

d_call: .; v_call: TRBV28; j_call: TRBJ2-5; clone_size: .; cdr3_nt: TGTGCCAGCAGCCCCGAATCGGGAACGGGGGAAGAGACCCAGTACTTC; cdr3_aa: CASSPESGTGEETQYF
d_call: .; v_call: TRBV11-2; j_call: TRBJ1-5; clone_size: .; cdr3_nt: TGTGCCAGCAGCTTAAGAGTCCCGGTGGACAGCTGGGGAAATCAGCCCCAGCATTTT; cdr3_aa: CASSLRVPVDSWGNQPQHF
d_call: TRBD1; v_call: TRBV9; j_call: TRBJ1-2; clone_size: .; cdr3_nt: TGTGCCAGCAGCGTTAACAGGGGGCTCGGCTACACCTTC; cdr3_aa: CASSVNRGLGYTF
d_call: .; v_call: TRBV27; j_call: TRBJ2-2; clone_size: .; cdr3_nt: TGTGCCAGCAGTTTATCCGCAGAGCCAGTGGAGCTGTTTTTT; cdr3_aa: CASSLSAEPVELFF
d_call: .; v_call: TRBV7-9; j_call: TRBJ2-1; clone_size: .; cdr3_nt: TGTGCCAGCAGCTTAAAGAACAATGAGCAGTTCTTC; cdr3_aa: CASSLKNNEQFF
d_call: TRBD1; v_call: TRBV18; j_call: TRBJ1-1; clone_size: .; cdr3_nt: TGTGCCAGCTCAAGGACAGGGTCCGGGAACACTGAAGCTTTCTTT; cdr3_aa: CASSRTGSGNTEAFF
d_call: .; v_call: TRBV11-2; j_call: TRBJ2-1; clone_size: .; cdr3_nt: TGTGCCAGCAGCTTAGGGCGGACCCACAATGAGCAGTTCTTC; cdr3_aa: CASSLGRTHNEQFF
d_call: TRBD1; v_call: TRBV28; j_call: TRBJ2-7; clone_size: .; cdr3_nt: TGTGCCAGCAGACCCGTAGGGGGCCACGAGCAGTACTTC; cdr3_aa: CASRPVGGHEQYF
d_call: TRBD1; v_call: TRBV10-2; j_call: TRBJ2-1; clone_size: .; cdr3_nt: TGCGCCAGCAGTATGGGACAGGGGGCGGGTGAGCAGTTCTTC; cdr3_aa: CASSMGQGAGEQFF
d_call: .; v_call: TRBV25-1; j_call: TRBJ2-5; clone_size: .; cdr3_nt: TGTGCCAGCAGCCTGGGGGGTAACCAAGAGACCCAGTACTTC; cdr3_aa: CASSLGGNQETQYF
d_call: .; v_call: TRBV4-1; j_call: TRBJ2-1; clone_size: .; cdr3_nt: TGCGCCAGCAGCCTACGGGAGTCGGGCAATGAGCAGTTCTTC; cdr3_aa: CASSLRESGNEQFF
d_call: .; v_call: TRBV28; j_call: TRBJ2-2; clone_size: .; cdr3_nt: TGTGCCAGCAGTTTTTTAACAGGGCTGTCCGGGGAGCTGTTTTTT; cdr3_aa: CASSFLTGLSGELFF
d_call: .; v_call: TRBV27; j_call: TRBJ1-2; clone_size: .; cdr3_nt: TGTGCCAGCAGTTTGGGGACCCCTAACTATGGCTACACCTTC; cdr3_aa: CASSLGTPNYGYTF
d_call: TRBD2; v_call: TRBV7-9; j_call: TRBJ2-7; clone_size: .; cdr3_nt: TGTGCCAGCAGCTCGGGGACTAGCGCACGGCACTTC; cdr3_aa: CASSSGTSARHF
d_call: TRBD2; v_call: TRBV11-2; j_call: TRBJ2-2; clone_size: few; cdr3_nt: TGTGCCAGCAGCCGTCGACTAGCGGGCAACACCGGGGAGCTGTTTTTT; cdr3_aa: CASSRRLAGNTGELFF
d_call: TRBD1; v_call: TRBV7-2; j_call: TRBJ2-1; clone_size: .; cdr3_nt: TGTGCCAGCAGCTTAGCTCCCGGGGACAGGAGCTCCTACAATGAGCAGTTCTTC; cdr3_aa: CASSLAPGDRSSYNEQFF
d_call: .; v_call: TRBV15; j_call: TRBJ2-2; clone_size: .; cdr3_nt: TGTGCCACCGGCCACAGGGAAAAGGGGGAGCTGTTTTTT; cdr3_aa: CATGHREKGELFF
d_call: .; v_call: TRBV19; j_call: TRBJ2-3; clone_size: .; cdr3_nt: TGTGCCAGTCATCCCTGGGGGGAGCCAGATACGCAGTATTTT; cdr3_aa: CASHPWGEPDTQYF
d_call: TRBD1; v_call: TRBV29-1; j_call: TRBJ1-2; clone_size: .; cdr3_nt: TGCAGCGTTGATCAGGGGGCGCAGACCTATGGCTACACCTTC; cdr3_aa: CSVDQGAQTYGYTF
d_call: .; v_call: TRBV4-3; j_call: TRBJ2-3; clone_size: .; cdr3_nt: TGCGCCAGCAGCCAAGATGGCGATACGCAGTATTTT; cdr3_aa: CASSQDGDTQYF
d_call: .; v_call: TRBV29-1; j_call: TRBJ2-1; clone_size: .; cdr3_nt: TGCAGCGTTGTTAGTCGGACTGAGCAGTTCTTC; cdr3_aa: CSVVSRTEQFF
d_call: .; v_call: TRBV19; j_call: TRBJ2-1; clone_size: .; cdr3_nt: TGTGCCAGTAGTATTGCAGGGGTATCCTACAATGAGCAGTTCTTC; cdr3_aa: CASSIAGVSYNEQFF
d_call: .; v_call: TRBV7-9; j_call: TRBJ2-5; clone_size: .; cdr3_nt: TGTGCCAGCAGCTCTAAAGAGACCCAGTACTTC; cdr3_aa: CASSSKETQYF
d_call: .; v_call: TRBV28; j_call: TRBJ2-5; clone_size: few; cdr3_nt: TGTGCCAGCAGCACCAAACGCCGACAGAAAGAGACCCAGTACTTC; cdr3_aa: CASSTKRRQKETQYF
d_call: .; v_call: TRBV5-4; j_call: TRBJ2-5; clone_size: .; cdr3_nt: TGTGCCAGCAGCTTGGTAGCACTAAAAGAGACCCAGTACTTC; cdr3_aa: CASSLVALKETQYF
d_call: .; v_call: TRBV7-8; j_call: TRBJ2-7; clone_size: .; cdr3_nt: TGTGCCAGCAGCTTGGGGACGGGGGTAGGATACGAGCAGTACTTC; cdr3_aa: CASSLGTGVGYEQYF
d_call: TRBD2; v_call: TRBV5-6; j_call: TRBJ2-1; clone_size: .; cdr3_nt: TGTGCCAGCAGCGGCGGGACTAGCGGGACTGAGCAGTTCTTC; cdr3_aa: CASSGGTSGTEQFF
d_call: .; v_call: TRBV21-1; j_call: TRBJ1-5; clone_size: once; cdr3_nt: TGTGCCAACAGGGCGAACAATCAGCCCCAGCATTTT; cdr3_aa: CANRANNQPQHF
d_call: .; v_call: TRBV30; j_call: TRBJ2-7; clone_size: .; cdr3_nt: TGTGCCTGGGGGACTTTCTCCTACGAGCAGTACTTC; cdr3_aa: CAWGTFSYEQYF
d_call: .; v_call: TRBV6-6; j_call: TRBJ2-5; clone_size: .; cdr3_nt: TGTGCCAGCCGACAGTTCCAAGAGACCCAGTACTTC; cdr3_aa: CASRQFQETQYF
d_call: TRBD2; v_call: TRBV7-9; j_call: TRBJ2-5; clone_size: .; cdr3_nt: TGTGCCAGCAGCTTGGGGACTAGCGGGAGCATCGAGACCCAGTACTTC; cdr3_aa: CASSLGTSGSIETQYF
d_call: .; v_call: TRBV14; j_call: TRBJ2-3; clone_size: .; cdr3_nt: TGTGCCAGCAGCCAAGATATCGAGAGGACCAGCCCAGATACGCAGTATTTT; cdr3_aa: CASSQDIERTSPDTQYF
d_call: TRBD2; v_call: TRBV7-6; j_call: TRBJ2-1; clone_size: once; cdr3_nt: TGTGCCAGCAGCTTAGCGGTAGGGTCTAGCGGGATCAATGAGCAGTTCTTC; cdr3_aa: CASSLAVGSSGINEQFF
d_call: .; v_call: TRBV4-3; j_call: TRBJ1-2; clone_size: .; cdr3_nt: TGCGCCAGCAGCCAAAAGGACAGACCCAACTATGGCTACACCTTC; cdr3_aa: CASSQKDRPNYGYTF
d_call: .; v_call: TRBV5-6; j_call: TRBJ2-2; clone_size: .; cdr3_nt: TGTGCCAGCAGCTTGAGTTCTGGCGGGGAGCTGTTTTTT; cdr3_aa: CASSLSSGGELFF
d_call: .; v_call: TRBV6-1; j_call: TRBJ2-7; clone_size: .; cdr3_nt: TGTGCCAGCAGGGGATACAAGGCCTACGAGCAGTACTTC; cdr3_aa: CASRGYKAYEQYF
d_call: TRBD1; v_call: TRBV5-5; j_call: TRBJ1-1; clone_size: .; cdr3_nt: TGTGCCAGCAGCTTGTGGGAGGACAGGGAATTGACTGAAGCTTTCTTT; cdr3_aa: CASSLWEDRELTEAFF
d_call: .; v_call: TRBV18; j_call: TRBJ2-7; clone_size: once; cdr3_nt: TGTGCCAGCTCCCTGGACCGATACTTCTACGAGCAGTACTTC; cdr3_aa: CASSLDRYFYEQYF
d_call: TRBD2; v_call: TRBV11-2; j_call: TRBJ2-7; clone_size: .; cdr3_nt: TGTGCCAGCAGCTCGGGGACTAGCGGGAGACCTCTGGAGCAGTACTTC; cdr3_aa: CASSSGTSGRPLEQYF
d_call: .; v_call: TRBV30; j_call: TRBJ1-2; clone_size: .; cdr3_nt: TGTGCCTGGAGTACCGGGACAAGATATGGCTACACCTTC; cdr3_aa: CAWSTGTRYGYTF
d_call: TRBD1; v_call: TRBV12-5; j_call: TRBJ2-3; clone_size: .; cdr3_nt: TGTGCTAGTGGTTTGGGACAGGGGACGACAGATACGCAGTATTTT; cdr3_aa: CASGLGQGTTDTQYF
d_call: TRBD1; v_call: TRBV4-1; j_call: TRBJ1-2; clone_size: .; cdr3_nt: TGCGCCAGCAGCCAAGAGGGACAGGGTAATGGCTACACCTTC; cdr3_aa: CASSQEGQGNGYTF
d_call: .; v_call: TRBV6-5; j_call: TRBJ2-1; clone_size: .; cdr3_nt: TGTGCCAGCAGTTACGGTGGCAGAGACTCCTACAATGAGCAGTTCTTC; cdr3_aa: CASSYGGRDSYNEQFF
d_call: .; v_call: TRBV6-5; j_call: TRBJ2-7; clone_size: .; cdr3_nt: TGTGCCAGCAGTTACTCGGACGGGCTCGAGCAGTACTTC; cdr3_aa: CASSYSDGLEQYF
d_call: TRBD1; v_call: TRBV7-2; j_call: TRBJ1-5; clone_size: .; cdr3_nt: TGTGCCAGCAGCTTAGGCCGGGGACAGGGGGCCAATCAGCCCCAGCATTTT; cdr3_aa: CASSLGRGQGANQPQHF
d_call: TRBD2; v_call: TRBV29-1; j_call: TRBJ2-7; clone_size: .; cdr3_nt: TGCAGCGTTCGGGCGGGAGTCTACGAGCAGTACTTC; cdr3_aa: CSVRAGVYEQYF
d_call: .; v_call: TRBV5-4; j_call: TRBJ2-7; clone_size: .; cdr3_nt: TGTGCCAGCAGCTTGGCATCAGGTACCTACGAGCAGTACTTC; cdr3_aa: CASSLASGTYEQYF
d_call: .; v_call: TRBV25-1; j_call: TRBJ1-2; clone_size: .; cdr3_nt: TGTGCCAGCAGTGAATTCGGGGAGCAGGGTGGGAATCGCTATGGCTACACCTTC; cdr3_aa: CASSEFGEQGGNRYGYTF